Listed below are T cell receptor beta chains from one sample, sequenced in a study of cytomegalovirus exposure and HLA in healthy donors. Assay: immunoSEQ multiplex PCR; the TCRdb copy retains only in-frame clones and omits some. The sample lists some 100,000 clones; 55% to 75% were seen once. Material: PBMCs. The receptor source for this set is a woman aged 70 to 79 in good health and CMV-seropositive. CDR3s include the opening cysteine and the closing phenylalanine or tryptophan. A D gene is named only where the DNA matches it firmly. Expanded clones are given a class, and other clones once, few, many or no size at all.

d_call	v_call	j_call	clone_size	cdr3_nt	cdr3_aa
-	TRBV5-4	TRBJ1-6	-	TGTGCCAGCGGGAGGTATAATTCACCCCTCCACTTT	CASGRYNSPLHF
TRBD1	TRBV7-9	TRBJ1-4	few	TGTGCCAGCAGCTCCCGGGACAGGGGGGGCACTAATGAAAAACTGTTTTTT	CASSSRDRGGTNEKLFF
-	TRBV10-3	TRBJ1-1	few	TGTGCCATCAATTACAGAATGAACACTGAAGCTTTCTTT	CAINYRMNTEAFF
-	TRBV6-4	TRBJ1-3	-	TGTGCCACCGTCCGGGGAGTCTCGTTCGGAAACACCATATATTTT	CATVRGVSFGNTIYF
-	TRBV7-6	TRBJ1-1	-	TGTGCCAGCAGCTTTGCCGGACAGAACACTGAAGCTTTCTTT	CASSFAGQNTEAFF
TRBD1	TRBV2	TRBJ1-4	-	TGTGCCAGCATGTGGGGACAGGTTTTTAATGAAAAACTGTTTTTT	CASMWGQVFNEKLFF
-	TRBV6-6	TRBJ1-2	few	TGTGCCACCCTTAGTCGCGCGGATAGGTCCGATGGCTACACCTTC	CATLSRADRSDGYTF
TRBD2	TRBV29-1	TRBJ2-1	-	TGCAGCGTTGATCAAACTAGCGGCGCTCTCAATGAGCAGTTCTTC	CSVDQTSGALNEQFF
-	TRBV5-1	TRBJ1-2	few	TGCGCCAGCAGCTTGGAGCGGGGGAACTATGGCTACACCTTC	CASSLERGNYGYTF
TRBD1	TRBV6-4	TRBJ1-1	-	TGTGCCAGCAGTCTCGGACAGGGTATCGGGAATGAGGAAGCTTTCTTT	CASSLGQGIGNEEAFF
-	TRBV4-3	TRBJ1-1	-	TGCGCCAGCAGCCGAGAAGCGCTAACAAACACTGAAGCTTTCTTT	CASSREALTNTEAFF
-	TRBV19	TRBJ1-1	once	TGTGCCAGTAGTACCGGGTTGAACACTGAAGCTTTCTTT	CASSTGLNTEAFF
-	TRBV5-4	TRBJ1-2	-	TGTGCCAGCAGCTTGTTGCTGGGGGCGAACGGTGGCTACACCTTC	CASSLLLGANGGYTF
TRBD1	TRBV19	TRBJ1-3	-	TGTGCCAGTAGCCGACAGGGGGCAGCTGGAAACACCATATATTTT	CASSRQGAAGNTIYF
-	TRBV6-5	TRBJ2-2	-	TGTGCCAGCCGTTTCGAGCGAAACACCGGGGAGCTGTTTTTT	CASRFERNTGELFF
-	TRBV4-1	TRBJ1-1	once	TGCGCCAGCAGCCAACCGGGAATTCGGGATGCTGAAGCTTTCTTT	CASSQPGIRDAEAFF
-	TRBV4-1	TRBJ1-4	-	TGCGCCAGCAGCCAAGAGCCAGGGGCGAATGAAAAACTGTTTTTT	CASSQEPGANEKLFF
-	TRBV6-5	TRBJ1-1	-	TGTGCCAGCAGTTACCGACCCCAGGGGACTGAAGCTTTCTTT	CASSYRPQGTEAFF
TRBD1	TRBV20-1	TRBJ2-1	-	TGCAGTGCCAGGACAGGGACTGAGCAGTTCTTC	CSARTGTEQFF
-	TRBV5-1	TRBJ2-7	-	TGCGCCAGCAGCCCGGACAGACTCACCGCTAGGCAGTACTTC	CASSPDRLTARQYF
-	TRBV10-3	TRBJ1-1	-	TGTGCCATCAGGCCCGACATGAACACTGAAGCTTTCTTT	CAIRPDMNTEAFF
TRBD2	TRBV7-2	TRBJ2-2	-	TGTGCCAGCAGCTCGCCGGGACTAGCGGGGTTCACCGGGGAGCTGTTTTTT	CASSSPGLAGFTGELFF
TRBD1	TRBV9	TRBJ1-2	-	TGTGCCAGCAGCCCGGGACAGGGGGCGAAATATGGCTACACCTTC	CASSPGQGAKYGYTF
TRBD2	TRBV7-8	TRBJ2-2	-	TGTGCCAGCAGCTTAGGACGGGGGAGGGACACCGGGGAGCTGTTTTTT	CASSLGRGRDTGELFF
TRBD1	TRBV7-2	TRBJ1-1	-	TGTGCCAGCAGCCCGGTGACAGGGCAGAACACTGAAGCTTTCTTT	CASSPVTGQNTEAFF
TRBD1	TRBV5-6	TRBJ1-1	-	TGTGCCAGCAGCTTGTCAGGGGGACAGGGTAACACTGAAGCTTTCTTT	CASSLSGGQGNTEAFF
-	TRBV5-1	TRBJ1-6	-	TGCGCCAGCAGCTTGGCAGGGGTCGGGTATTCACCCCTCCACTTT	CASSLAGVGYSPLHF